The rows below give T cell receptor beta chains drawn from one sample of a study of Siglec-9 on CD8 T cells in melanoma. The assay was immunoSEQ multiplex PCR, and TCRdb's table has in-frame clones only and misses some. The sample has about 36,000 clones, more than 65% seen once; the top ten hold more than 1.5%. The sample taken for sequencing was Siglec-9- CD8+ T cells sorted from blood. All receptors come from a human donor in good health. Both conserved end residues are part of each CDR3. D genes are given only for firm matches. The size field is filled for only some rows; it gives once, few, many or a size class.

.	TRBV11-3	12	.	TRBJ2-1	TGTGCCAGCAGCTTAGGTCTCAATGAGCAGTTCTTC	CASSLGLNEQFF
TRBD2	TRBV28	15	.	TRBJ2-1	TGTGCCAGCAGGCGACTAGCGGATTCCTACAATGAGCAGTTCTTC	CASRRLADSYNEQFF
.	TRBV27	14	.	TRBJ1-6	TGTGCCAGCAGTTTATCAGGGCCAAATTCACCCCTCCACTTT	CASSLSGPNSPLHF
.	TRBV28	17	.	TRBJ2-5	TGTGCCAGCAGTTTAAGTTATCTCGGGCCGATCCAAGAGACCCAGTACTTC	CASSLSYLGPIQETQYF
TRBD2	TRBV7-8	15	.	TRBJ2-7	TGTGCCAGCAGCTTAGTGTACGGGACTAGGCACGAGCAGTACTTC	CASSLVYGTRHEQYF
.	TRBV6-5	13	.	TRBJ1-2	TGTGCCAGCAGTCCCCCGGAGGGAGATGGCTACACCTTC	CASSPPEGDGYTF
.	TRBV2	15	.	TRBJ2-5	TGTGCCAGCAGGGGATGGGGCCGCGGGATAGAGACCCAGTACTTC	CASRGWGRGIETQYF
TRBD1	TRBV5-1	17	once	TRBJ1-4	TGCGCCAGCAGCCTAATAAACAGGGGATCAGGGGATGAAAAACTGTTTTTT	CASSLINRGSGDEKLFF
.	TRBV7-3	16	.	TRBJ2-3	TGTGCCAGCAGCTTAGGTCCGGGTCCTAGCACAGATACGCAGTATTTT	CASSLGPGPSTDTQYF
TRBD2	TRBV11-2	16	.	TRBJ2-5	TGTGCCAGCAGCCCGTCGCCCGGACTAGCGGGAGAGACCCAGTACTTC	CASSPSPGLAGETQYF
TRBD2	TRBV7-9	16	.	TRBJ2-3	TGTGCCAGCAGCGACCGCCTCGGGGGGGAGGCCGATACGCAGTATTTT	CASSDRLGGEADTQYF
.	TRBV5-1	12	.	TRBJ1-1	TGCGCCAGCAGGGGAGTGAACACTGAAGCTTTCTTT	CASRGVNTEAFF
.	TRBV6-1	13	once	TRBJ2-7	TGTGCCAGCAGAACAACAGCTTCCTACGAGCAGTACTTC	CASRTTASYEQYF
TRBD1	TRBV19	17	.	TRBJ2-7	TGTGCCAGTAGTCAACACCTCTCCGGGACAGGGACCTACGAGCAGTACTTC	CASSQHLSGTGTYEQYF
TRBD2	TRBV2	15	.	TRBJ2-1	TGTGCCAGCAAGGCTTGGGCTAGCGGGGGCCTAGAGCAGTTCTTC	CASKAWASGGLEQFF
.	TRBV5-5	18	.	TRBJ2-1	TGTGCCAGCAGCCCACTTCAATGGCATGCAGGGGCCTACAATGAGCAGTTCTTC	CASSPLQWHAGAYNEQFF
TRBD2	TRBV7-3	14	once	TRBJ2-3	TGTGCCAGCACCCTAGCGGGGGCGGGGGATACGCAGTATTTT	CASTLAGAGDTQYF
TRBD1	TRBV27	15	.	TRBJ2-3	TGTGCCAGCAGTTGGACAGGAGCACCCACAGATACGCAGTATTTT	CASSWTGAPTDTQYF
.	TRBV7-9	14	.	TRBJ1-4	TGTGCCAGCAGCTTAGGGTATGAGGATTTGAAACTGTTTTTT	CASSLGYEDLKLFF
.	TRBV6-1	12	.	TRBJ2-1	TGTGCCACCTTGAACGGGTACAATGAGCAGTTCTTC	CATLNGYNEQFF
TRBD2	TRBV27	16	.	TRBJ2-1	TGTGCCAGCGAATCATCTAGCGGGAGGTGGCACAATGAGCAGTTCTTC	CASESSSGRWHNEQFF